The next 14 T cell receptor beta chains were all read from a single sample in a study of blood T cell repertoires in COVID-19. Assay used: immunoSEQ multiplex PCR; TCRdb lists only in-frame clones, some missing. The sample includes some 100,000 clones, approximately 92% of them seen just once. Sequencing input: peripheral blood. All receptors come from a man aged 50 or older with active COVID-19.

This chain connects TRBV28 to TRBJ1-5, with 7 bases fitting TRBD1. With V trimmed by 6 bases and J by 5 bases, 4 bases remained unmatched. This CDR3 region has 13 residues. The germline gives CDR1 MDHEN, CDR2 SYDVKM. The CDR3 bases are TGTGCCAGCAGAACAGGGGAAGATCAGCCCCAGCATTTT. It encodes CASRTGEDQPQHF.

This sequence joins TRBV28 and TRBJ1-5, with D possibly TRBD1 on 6 matching bases. This CDR3 has 17 amino acids. The V end lost 7 bases, the J end lost 1 base, and 20 bases lay between the germline ends. Germline V gives CDR1 MDHEN, CDR2 SYDVKM. The CDR3 DNA reads TGTGCCAGCATGGCGGGGGGCGCGAAGTCCAGCAATCAGCCCCAGCATTTT. Translating it yields CASMAGGAKSSNQPQHF.

The V gene is TRBV30, the J gene TRBJ2-7; D possibly corresponds to TRBD2 (6 bases). This CDR3 has 13 amino acids. Germline CDR1 is GTSNPN and CDR2 is SVGIG (reference sequence). V lost 5 bases and J 0 bases, leaving 11 bases between the germline ends. The CDR3 coding sequence is TGTGCCTGGGGGACTCAGAGCTCCTACGAGCAGTACTTC. Protein sequence: CAWGTQSSYEQYF.

This clone was seen once. The CDR3 sequence: CASSLGPTGRNEKLFF. In nucleotides, the CDR3 is TGTGCCAGCAGCTTAGGCCCAACAGGCCGTAATGAAAAACTGTTTTTT. The chain couples TRBV11-2 to TRBJ1-4, with TRBD1 as a possible D gene (5 bases). CDR3 length equals 16 residues. Between the trimmed V and J ends, which lost 1 base and 4 bases, there was a span of 13 bases. The germline CDR1 and CDR2 sequences are SGHAT and FQNNGV.

Here the CDR3 reads CASSEAPQEGLLGYTF. CDR3 in DNA: TGTGCCAGCAGTGAAGCCCCGCAGGAGGGGTTACTTGGCTACACCTTC. V is TRBV6-1 and J is TRBJ1-2, with D maybe TRBD1 (5 bases). The germline V and J ends were trimmed by 0 bases and 7 bases, with 18 bases remaining between them. The CDR3 length is 16 residues. Germline-derived CDR1 and CDR2 are MNHNS and SASEGT.

For this clone: Other DNA sequences in this sample translate to the same CDR3. The chain recombines TRBV29-1 with TRBJ1-1; D perhaps matches TRBD1 (5 bases). CDR3 length: 13 amino acids. V dropped 4 bases and J dropped 0 bases, with 9 bases sitting between them. Germline CDR1 SQVTM, CDR2 ANQGSEA. The CDR3 reads CSVGQGLNTEAFF. The DNA for the CDR3 is TGCAGCGTTGGCCAGGGATTGAACACTGAAGCTTTCTTT.

This clone was seen just once. This chain joins TRBV6-1 and TRBJ2-7; D unclear. The CDR3 loop spans 15 amino acids. The germline V gene encodes CDR1 MNHNS and CDR2 SASEGT. The V gene lost 0 bases and the J gene lost 1 base, with 10 bases spanning the gap. CDR3 sequence: CASSEASAKSYEQYF. CDR3 in DNA: TGTGCCAGCAGTGAAGCGAGCGCGAAATCCTACGAGCAGTACTTC.

This sequence joins TRBV28 and TRBJ2-3; D gene ambiguous. The CDR3 is 12 residues long. Germline V CDR1 and CDR2: MDHEN, SYDVKM. V was pared by 5 bases and J by 3 bases, with 6 bases between. CDR3 residues: CASSPQTDTQYF. The DNA for the CDR3 is TGTGCCAGCAGTCCCCAGACAGATACGCAGTATTTT.

This clone was counted a single time. The chain has TRBV3-1 (or the pseudogene TRBV3-2) and TRBJ2-7; D is unclear. With 0 bases removed from V and 9 bases from J, the gap between germline ends came to 6 bases. From germline, CDR1 is LGHDT and CDR2 YNNKEL (reference sequence). This CDR3 is built from 11 residues. This CDR3 reads CASSQDRGQYF. CDR3 DNA sequence: TGTGCCAGCAGCCAAGATCGAGGGCAGTACTTC.

This chain connects TRBV12-5 to TRBJ2-1; 8 bases line up with TRBD2. In germline, CDR1 is LGHNT, CDR2 FRNRAP. This CDR3 contains 16 residues. With 4 bases clipped from V and 4 bases from J, the junction kept 9 bases outside the gene matches. CDR3 protein: CASGSILAGPYNEQFF. The DNA for the CDR3 is TGTGCTAGTGGTTCCATCTTAGCGGGACCGTACAATGAGCAGTTCTTC.

The J gene is TRBJ2-3, the V gene TRBV6-6, with D possibly TRBD1 on 5 matching bases. Germline assignment: CDR1 MNHNY and CDR2 SVGAGI (reference sequence). Trimming shortened V by 5 bases and J by 1 base, and 10 bases separated the two germline ends. The CDR3 covers 14 residues. The CDR3 loop reads CASSIRGGTDTQYF. The CDR3 DNA reads as TGTGCCAGCAGTATAAGGGGTGGCACAGATACGCAGTATTTT.

The chain has TRBV14 and TRBJ2-5, with D maybe TRBD2 (6 bases). With 3 bases removed from V and 4 bases from J, the gap between germline ends came to 15 bases. Looked up from germline, CDR1 is SGHDN and CDR2 is FVKESK. CDR3 length: 15 amino acids. CDR3 in DNA: TGTGCCAGCAGCCAGACACGGGGAGGCGGAGAGACCCAGTACTTC. It encodes CASSQTRGGGETQYF.

In this sample, this clone turned up once. Since the CDR3 does not end with the conserved phenylalanine or tryptophan, this likely comes from a read error. The DNA is omitted, as the CDR3 cannot be located on it reliably, and the CDR3 follows TCRdb's listing. This chain links TRBV28 with TRBJ2-7; TRBD1, the table's D call, lacks a check against the DNA. The CDR3 contains 12 residues when both ends are counted. The germline gives CDR1 MDHEN, CDR2 SYDVKM. The CDR3 loop is CASSTKGSVYET.

The chain recombines TRBV5-1 with TRBJ1-1, with a tentative D call TRBD1 (6 bases). The ends were cut back, 4 bases at V and 0 bases at J, with 10 bases in the middle. This CDR3 is built from 14 residues. Germline V gives CDR1 SGHRS, CDR2 YFSETQ. CDR3 sequence reads: CASSIDRLNTEAFF. DNA of the CDR3: TGCGCCAGCAGCATCGACAGGTTGAACACTGAAGCTTTCTTT.